The subject of this entry is one T cell receptor (beta chain). This entry belongs to a study of glioma-infiltrating T cells after dendritic cell vaccination. Study in general: At biweekly intervals, patients got three intradermal dendritic cell vaccine injections.

Germline values: CDR1 LNHDA, CDR2 SQIVND (reference sequence). This CDR3 region has 13 residues. Trimming pared 3 bases from V and 2 bases from J, leaving 8 bases between. Some clones are missing from TCRdb's copy, which holds only in-frame ones; the method was immunoSEQ multiplex PCR. The top ten clones hold roughly 3.1% of a sample with nearly 85,000 clones, roughly 90% of them seen once. The chain combines TRBV19 with TRBJ2-7; D is unclear. This sample comprised blood, obtained before dendritic cell vaccination. The receptor was derived from a human donor with glioblastoma. CDR3 region: CASSMTPPYEQYF. The DNA of the CDR3 is TGTGCCAGTAGTATGACTCCACCCTACGAGCAGTACTTC.